The present TCR beta chain was sequenced within a study of blood T cell repertoires in COVID-19 (dated by TCRdb to the early 2020s). Looking at the study overall: Samples from collaborators originated in the United States, Italy and Spain and spanned both the acute and convalescent phases of COVID-19. The prospective study material was composed of cDNA or gDNA derived from T cells, B-cell-depleted T cells, or PBMCs. Deeply sampled blood TCRbeta repertoires from subjects exposed to, actively infected with, or recovered from COVID-19 were included in the dataset. The repertoires were made available in a free public database intended to serve as a resource for research on the immune response to SARS-CoV-2. Samples were obtained from the ongoing ImmuneRACE study (first 160 participants) and from 1,254 subjects provided by 6 global collaborators. Sample metadata almost always included a de-identified subject ID, COVID-19 status, age in years and sex. Where available, HLA class I and class II types were obtained from metadata supplied by the sample provider rather than from assay-based typing.

TCRbeta CDR3 regions were amplified from genomic DNA using the immunoSEQ Assay, a bias-controlled multiplex PCR. The paper's processing steps were these. Nucleated cell counts per sample were estimated from amplification of reference gene primers within the assay. To quantify the absolute abundance of each unique TCRbeta CDR3 rearrangement, sequence reads were collapsed and filtered. For each sample, productive Simpson clonality was calculated as the square root of Simpson's diversity index across productive rearrangements. In TCRdb, the immuneACCESS table is reduced to in-frame sequences with V and J assigned. These tables do not hold every clone; where another copy was compared, an unresolved V gene accounts for under half, and the others remain unexplained. V, J and clone size derive from that table, while D and trimming were established from the DNA sequence. The sample table contains approximately 180,000 clones; only one count was recorded for approximately 90% of them. In total, the top ten clones hold roughly 1.5% of the sample.

The collaborating institutions used their own protocols to collect whole blood in K2EDTA tubes. For TCRbeta analysis, collaborators shipped samples in one of three forms: frozen whole blood, isolated PBMCs, or DNA extracted from either of those sample types. A word on this clone: Its target antigen remains unknown. Base qualities are missing; no much larger clone stands one base away.

The germline V gene encodes CDR1 WNHNN and CDR2 SYGVQD (reference sequence). Unmatched junction bases come to 19, with V trimmed by 4 bases and J by 1 base. Including cysteine and phenylalanine, the CDR3 has 20 amino acids. CDR3 DNA only is kept here, 60 bases in frame from base 1. Broad study findings and their caveats: Clinical and demographic metadata were provided uncurated, with the amount varying by source and participant.

The source of this sequence is a woman aged 50 to 65 with acute or convalescent COVID-19. Sequencing was done on a sample of peripheral blood. The sequence joins TRBV10-1 to TRBJ2-5; a stretch of 9 junction bases matches TRBD1. The DNA sequence is given as TGCGCCAGCAGTGGACCACGTACAGGGGGCACGCGAGCAGGCCAAGAGACCCAGTACTTC. It encodes CASSGPRTGGTRAGQETQYF.